The clone carrying this TCR beta chain was counted at least ten times. V was shortened by 0 bases and J by 1 base, with 11 bases between the two germline ends. CDR1 SGDLS and CDR2 YYNGEE come from the germline V gene. CDR3 length: 16 residues. The cDNA was generated by 5'RACE with 10-nucleotide random UMIs. The output of every sequencing run, over 180 million TCR-beta sequences, came from 15-18 subjects. Via MiXCR, TCRdb re-called the 5' RACE reads, giving one row per CDR3 protein. Among about 46,000 distinct CDR3 sequences listed, 2.5% to 3.5% were seen once. This entry belongs to a study of neurological immune-mediated disorders.

What was sequenced was PBMCs. The sequence was obtained from a woman in her forties or fifties with multiple sclerosis. V usage is TRBV9 and J usage is TRBJ2-1; D not resolved. CDR3 sequence: CASSVEVHGSYNEQFF. CDR3 coding DNA: TGTGCCAGCAGCGTAGAGGTGCACGGGTCCTACAATGAGCAGTTCTTC.